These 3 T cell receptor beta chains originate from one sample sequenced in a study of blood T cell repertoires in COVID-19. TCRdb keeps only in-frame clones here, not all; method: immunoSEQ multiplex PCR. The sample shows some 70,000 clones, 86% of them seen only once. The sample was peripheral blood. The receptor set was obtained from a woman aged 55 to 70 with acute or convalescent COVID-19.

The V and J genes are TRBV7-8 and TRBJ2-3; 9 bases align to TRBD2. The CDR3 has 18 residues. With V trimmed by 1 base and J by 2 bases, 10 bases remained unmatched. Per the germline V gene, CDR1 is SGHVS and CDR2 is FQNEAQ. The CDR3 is CASSLGAVSGGNTDTQYF. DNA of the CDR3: TGTGCCAGCAGCTTAGGTGCGGTGAGCGGGGGGAACACAGATACGCAGTATTTT. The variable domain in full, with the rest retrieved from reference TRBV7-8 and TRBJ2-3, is GAGVSQSPRYKVAKRGQDVALRCDPISGHVSLFWYQQALGQGPEFLTYFQNEAQLDKSGLPSDRFFAERPEGSVSTLKIQRTQQEDSAVYLCASSLGAVSGGNTDTQYFGPGTRLTVL.

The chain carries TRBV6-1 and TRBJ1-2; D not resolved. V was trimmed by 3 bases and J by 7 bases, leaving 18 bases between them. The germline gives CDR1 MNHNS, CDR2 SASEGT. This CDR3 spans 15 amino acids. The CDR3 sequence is CASSETGISSVGYTF. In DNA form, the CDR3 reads TGTGCCAGCAGTGAGACCGGGATCAGCTCTGTTGGCTACACCTTC.

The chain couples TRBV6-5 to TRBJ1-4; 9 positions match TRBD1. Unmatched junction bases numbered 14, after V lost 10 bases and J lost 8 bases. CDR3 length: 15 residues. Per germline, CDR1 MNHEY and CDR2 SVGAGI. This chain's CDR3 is CATQPPGTGNEKLFF. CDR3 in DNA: TGTGCCACCCAACCCCCCGGGACAGGGAACGAAAAACTGTTTTTT.